These 31 T cell receptor beta chains came from one sample sequenced in a study of blood T cell repertoires in COVID-19. Profiling relied on immunoSEQ multiplex PCR, and the TCRdb table lists in-frame clones only, not all of them. The sample consists of about 150,000 clones, roughly 81% of them appearing once. The material sequenced was peripheral blood. Source of these receptors: a woman aged 55-69 years with COVID-19, enrolled during active disease.

The V call is TRBV12-5, the J call TRBJ1-5, with TRBD1 matching over 9 bases. V lost 1 base to trimming and J lost 0 bases; unmatched junction nucleotides: 4. This CDR3 comprises 17 residues. Germline V CDR1 and CDR2: LGHNT, FRNRAP. The CDR3 loop is CASGLGTGADSNQPQHF. The CDR3 nucleotides read TGTGCTAGTGGTTTGGGGACAGGGGCGGATAGCAATCAGCCCCAGCATTTT.

The V and J genes are TRBV5-1 and TRBJ1-4; 9 nucleotides agree with TRBD1. The CDR3 runs 14 residues. V trimming: 6 bases; J trimming: 4 bases; junction bases outside the gene matches: 4. Germline-derived CDR1 and CDR2 are SGHRS and YFSETQ. The CDR3 DNA reads TGCGCCAGCACCGCGGACAGGGGTAATGAAAAACTGTTTTTT. It yields the protein CASTADRGNEKLFF.

This chain connects TRBV9 to TRBJ2-2; 12 bases map to TRBD2. The J segment lost 6 bases and the V segment lost 3 bases, leaving 6 bases of the junction unmatched. Germline V gives CDR1 SGDLS, CDR2 YYNGEE. CDR3 length: 16 amino acids. The CDR3 DNA sequence: TGTGCCAGCAGCGGTGGACTAGCGGGAATCGCCGGGGAGCTGTTTTTT. It codes for CASSGGLAGIAGELFF.

This chain joins TRBV7-2 and TRBJ1-5; TRBD1 is a possible D gene (6 bases). Trimming removed 1 base at V and 5 bases at J, with 9 bases between. This CDR3 contains 14 residues. From germline, CDR1 is SGHTA and CDR2 FQGNSA. DNA of the CDR3: TGTGCCAGCAGCTTAGGAGGGGGTGATCAGCCCCAGCATTTT. As protein: CASSLGGGDQPQHF. Based on the CDR3 plus reference TRBV7-2 and TRBJ1-5, the full variable domain is GAGVSQSPSNKVTEKGKDVELRCDPISGHTALYWYRQSLGQGLEFLIYFQGNSAPDKSGLPSDRFSAERTGGSVSTLTIQRTQQEDSAVYLCASSLGGGDQPQHFGDGTRLSIL.

This chain's CDR3 is CASSLGLLNEQFF. The CDR3 DNA is TGTGCCAGCAGCTTGGGACTACTGAATGAGCAGTTCTTC. The V and J genes are TRBV7-3 and TRBJ2-1; 7 bases agree with TRBD2. This CDR3 spans 13 amino acids. The V gene's germline CDR1 is SGHTA and CDR2 FQGTGA. Trimming at V came to 3 bases and at J to 7 bases, leaving 3 bases not matched to a gene.

This clone was seen once. The chain links TRBV9 to TRBJ2-7, with 13 positions matching TRBD2. Germline V gene data show CDR1 as SGDLS and CDR2 as YYNGEE. This CDR3 has 18 amino acids. After removal of 4 bases from V and 3 bases from J, the junction contained 13 bases not matched to a gene. This CDR3 reads CASSPGTGLAGRNYEQYF. Written as DNA, the CDR3 is TGTGCCAGCAGCCCCGGAACGGGACTAGCGGGACGTAACTACGAGCAGTACTTC.

CDR3 in DNA: TGCAGCGTTGATTTCGGGAACACCATATATTTT. The encoded protein is CSVDFGNTIYF. The V gene is TRBV29-1, the J gene TRBJ1-3, with D uncertain. The V gene's germline CDR1 is SQVTM and CDR2 ANQGSEA. V gave up 3 bases and J gave up 7 bases, with 7 bases separating them. The CDR3 has 11 residues.

The rearrangement joins TRBV6-6 to TRBJ1-1; 7 bases align to TRBD1. CDR3 length equals 15 residues. With V trimmed by 0 bases and J by 1 base, 2 bases remained unmatched. CDR1 and CDR2 from the germline V gene are MNHNY and SVGAGI (reference sequence). The CDR3 DNA sequence: TGTGCCAGCAGTTACTCGGACAGGCGGAACACTGAAGCTTTCTTT. It yields the protein CASSYSDRRNTEAFF.

As DNA, the CDR3 is TGTGCCAGCAGAGACAGAACGGGACAGACGATGGCTTTCTTT. Protein: CASRDRTGQTMAFF. This rearrangement joins TRBV3-1 (or the pseudogene TRBV3-2) to TRBJ1-1; 7 nucleotides agree with TRBD1. V was clipped by 6 bases and J by 11 bases; unmatched bases: 15. The CDR3 spans 14 residues. Germline lookup yields CDR1 LGHDT and CDR2 YNNKEL (reference sequence).

This chain links TRBV2 with TRBJ2-7; D may be TRBD2 (5 bases). The CDR3 has 15 amino acids. Germline lookup yields CDR1 SNHLY and CDR2 FYNNEI. V was shortened by 6 bases and J by 0 bases, with 15 bases between the two germline ends. CDR3 DNA: TGTGCCAGCAGGAAGGGAGCGGACCCCTCCTACGAGCAGTACTTC. Its protein is CASRKGADPSYEQYF.

This chain links TRBV6-9 with TRBJ2-1; 7 nucleotides agree with TRBD2. Germline CDR1 reads MNHGY; CDR2 reads SVAAGI. CDR3 length equals 18 residues. V shed 5 bases, J shed 8 bases, and the junction held 21 bases outside the gene matches. CDR3 amino acids: CASSPNTGREGPSDEQFF. CDR3 sequence (DNA): TGTGCCAGCAGTCCGAATACGGGCAGGGAGGGCCCAAGCGATGAGCAGTTCTTC.

The chain recombines TRBV18 with TRBJ2-1, with 8 bases identical to TRBD1. V dropped 0 bases and J dropped 8; count of bases not matched to a gene: 12. Germline CDR1 and CDR2: KGHSH and LQKENI. This CDR3 comprises 17 residues. CDR3 DNA sequence: TGTGCCAGCTCACCACCTATCGCCAGGGGGCTCAACGATGAGCAGTTCTTC. Translated, it gives CASSPPIARGLNDEQFF.

The chain carries TRBV9 and TRBJ1-2; 7 nucleotides agree with TRBD1. In germline, CDR1 is SGDLS, CDR2 YYNGEE. V gave up 4 bases and J gave up 7 bases; unmatched junction bases: 7. This CDR3 has 13 amino acids. The CDR3 coding sequence is TGTGCCAGCAGCCCCGACAGGGTGGGTGGCTACACCTTC. It translates to CASSPDRVGGYTF.

This sequence joins TRBV5-1 and TRBJ2-1; 11 bases are shared with TRBD2. The V and J ends lost 5 bases and 9 bases, in that order; junction bases with no gene match: 10. Germline V gene sequence: CDR1 SGHRS, CDR2 YFSETQ. CDR3 length: 15 residues. The CDR3 DNA sequence: TGCGCCAGCAGACTGACTAGCGGGACTTTGGCTGAGCAGTTCTTC. Protein: CASRLTSGTLAEQFF.

The rearrangement joins TRBV9 to TRBJ1-2; D unresolved. Trimming removed 0 bases from V and 4 bases from J, with 7 bases in between. CDR1 is SGDLS, CDR2 YYNGEE, per germline. The CDR3 consists of 13 residues. Written as DNA, the CDR3 is TGTGCCAGCAGCGTAGACGGGTTCTATGGCTACACCTTC. It is translated as CASSVDGFYGYTF.

The chain carries TRBV5-8 and TRBJ1-2; 12 nucleotides match TRBD1. The junction had 4 bases not matched to a gene; V was cut back by 4 bases and J by 3 bases. The CDR3 is 15 amino acids. Germline V gives CDR1 SGHTS, CDR2 YDEGEE. The CDR3 DNA reads as TGTGCCAGCAGCGGGACAGGGGGCGCCTACTATGGCTACACCTTC. Amino acid sequence: CASSGTGGAYYGYTF.

The chain links TRBV29-1 to TRBJ1-6; weak D call: TRBD1 (6 bases). This CDR3 comprises 11 residues. Trimming pared 3 bases from V and 14 bases from J, leaving 11 bases between. In germline, CDR1 is SQVTM, CDR2 ANQGSEA. CDR3 amino acids: CSVEVDSTLHF. Written as DNA, the CDR3 is TGCAGCGTTGAGGTGGACAGTACCCTCCACTTT.

This clone came up once. This rearrangement joins TRBV11-2 to TRBJ1-2; D is unresolved. Germline V gene data show CDR1 as SGHAT and CDR2 as FQNNGV. CDR3 length equals 13 residues. Between the trimmed V and J ends, which lost 3 bases and 0 bases, there was a span of 5 bases. The CDR3 protein is CASSFPSNYGYTF. As DNA, the CDR3 is TGTGCCAGCAGCTTCCCATCTAACTATGGCTACACCTTC.

The chain links TRBV12-3 or TRBV12-4 to TRBJ1-1, with a possible D match to TRBD1 (5 bases). This CDR3 region has 13 residues. The V end lost 6 bases, the J end lost 4 bases, and 12 bases lay between the germline ends. DNA of the CDR3: TGTGCCAGCAGCCCCGACAGTTTCACTGAAGCTTTCTTT. Translated: CASSPDSFTEAFF.

This clone has only one observation. The rearrangement uses TRBV3-1 (or the pseudogene TRBV3-2) and TRBJ1-1, with D perhaps matching TRBD1 (5 bases). Looked up from germline, CDR1 is LGHDT and CDR2 is YNNKEL (reference sequence). The V gene lost 1 base and the J gene lost 2 bases, with 17 bases spanning the gap. The CDR3 sequence is 17 residues long. The CDR3 sequence: CASSQATPGLGNTEAFF. The CDR3 bases are TGTGCCAGCAGCCAAGCAACACCGGGACTAGGAAACACTGAAGCTTTCTTT.

This clone was detected only once. The chain links TRBV10-1 to TRBJ2-5; 11 bases are shared with TRBD1. Trimming took 6 bases from V and 5 from J; bases not matched to a gene: 8. The CDR3 sequence is 15 residues long. Per the germline V gene, CDR1 is WNHNN and CDR2 is SYGVQD (reference sequence). The CDR3 here is CASSPGQGGMETQYF. CDR3 bases: TGCGCCAGCAGCCCGGGACAGGGGGGAATGGAGACCCAGTACTTC.

The J gene is TRBJ1-1, the V gene TRBV19; D remains unclear. This CDR3 spans 14 amino acids. The V and J ends lost 7 bases and 2 bases respectively, with 14 bases between them. Per germline, CDR1 LNHDA and CDR2 SQIVND (reference sequence). This CDR3 reads CASMPGGYNTEAFF. As DNA, the CDR3 is TGTGCCAGTATGCCGGGAGGGTACAACACTGAAGCTTTCTTT. Full variable domain (missing parts from reference TRBV19 and TRBJ1-1): DGGITQSPKYLFRKEGQNVTLSCEQNLNHDAMYWYRQDPGQGLRLIYYSQIVNDFQKGDIAEGYSVSREKKESFPLTVTSAQKNPTAFYLCASMPGGYNTEAFFGQGTRLTVV.

This clone was counted a few times. The J gene is TRBJ1-2, the V gene TRBV27; TRBD1 agrees at 8 bases. CDR1 is MNHEY and CDR2 is SMNVEV in the germline V gene (reference sequence). This CDR3 comprises 15 residues. With 5 bases clipped from V and 2 bases from J, the junction kept 7 bases outside the gene matches. CDR3 sequence reads: CASSITGGGNYGYTF. The CDR3 nucleotides are TGTGCCAGCAGTATCACAGGGGGGGGCAACTATGGCTACACCTTC.

This clone was detected a few times. The V gene is TRBV24-1, the J gene TRBJ1-2; 8 bases match TRBD1. The CDR3 sequence is 14 residues long. The junction had 5 bases not matched to a gene; V was cut back by 3 bases and J by 6 bases. Germline V lookup: CDR1 KGHDR, CDR2 SFDVKD. CDR3: CATSDDRGGDGYTF. In DNA, the CDR3 is TGTGCCACCAGTGATGACAGGGGAGGAGATGGCTACACCTTC.

The V and J genes are TRBV7-8 and TRBJ1-5, with 7 bases aligning to TRBD1. Looked up from germline, CDR1 is SGHVS and CDR2 is FQNEAQ. The CDR3 contains 15 residues. Germline trimming cut 0 bases from V and 7 bases from J; bases unmatched to any gene: 6. CDR3 residues: CASSLAEGAFQPQHF. The CDR3 DNA sequence: TGTGCCAGCAGCTTAGCCGAGGGGGCATTCCAGCCCCAGCATTTT.

The chain joins TRBV6-1 to TRBJ1-2, with D uncertain. The germline V and J ends were trimmed by 0 bases and 0 bases, with 8 bases remaining between them. From germline, CDR1 is MNHNS and CDR2 SASEGT. The CDR3 is made up of 15 amino acids. The CDR3 DNA reads as TGTGCCAGCAGTGAAGCGGGGAGGACTAACTATGGCTACACCTTC. Translating gives CASSEAGRTNYGYTF.

This clone was detected once. The germline gene is not matched at one end of the junction; a read error may be the cause. The rearrangement uses TRBV9 and TRBJ1-5; D is unresolved. The CDR3 sequence is 18 residues long. Germline V gives CDR1 SGDLS, CDR2 YYNGEE. The CDR3 spells CASSVVQRLCNSDQPQHF. Here the CDR3 DNA reads TGTGCCAGCAGCGTAGTCCAGCGCCTGTGTAATAGCGATCAGCCCCAGCATTTT.

V and J are TRBV5-4 and TRBJ2-1, with a possible D match to TRBD2 (5 bases). The germline V and J ends were trimmed by 2 bases and 0 bases, with 12 bases remaining between them. The CDR3 length is 16 residues. Germline V gene lookup returns CDR1 SGHNT and CDR2 YYREEE (reference sequence). Here the CDR3 reads CASSFFIATSYNEQFF. The DNA for the CDR3 is TGTGCCAGCAGCTTCTTTATAGCGACCTCCTACAATGAGCAGTTCTTC.

The CDR3 nucleotides are TGTGCCAGCAGCTTGACCGGACAGGCCAATTCACCCCTCCACTTT. Amino acids: CASSLTGQANSPLHF. The chain carries TRBV11-3 and TRBJ1-6; the match to TRBD1 covers 7 bases. Trimming at V came to 3 bases and at J to 7 bases, leaving 6 bases not matched to a gene. Germline CDR1 and CDR2: SGHNT and YENEEA. This CDR3 contains 15 residues.

J is TRBJ1-2 and V is TRBV2, with a possible D match to TRBD1 (6 bases). The CDR3 is made up of 15 amino acids. The germline gives CDR1 SNHLY, CDR2 FYNNEI. V lost 6 bases, J lost 5 bases, and 19 bases lay in between. CDR3 nucleotide sequence: TGTGCCAGCAGGGGAAATGTCAGGGGAGAATATGGCTACACCTTC. It codes for CASRGNVRGEYGYTF.

The chain links TRBV3-1 (or the pseudogene TRBV3-2) to TRBJ2-5, with 7 positions matching TRBD1. The CDR3 extends over 15 amino acids. CDR1 and CDR2 (germline): LGHDT, YNNKEL (reference sequence). With 1 base clipped from V and 5 bases from J, the junction kept 7 bases outside the gene matches. The CDR3 DNA is TGTGCCAGCAGCCAAGGGGACAGCGGCCTCGAGACCCAGTACTTC. Amino acids: CASSQGDSGLETQYF.